These 18 T cell receptor beta chains came from one sample sequenced in a study of blood T cell repertoires in COVID-19. This table comes from immunoSEQ multiplex PCR, and its TCRdb copy is limited to in-frame clones, with some not included. The sample includes tens of thousands of clones, roughly four fifths seen only once; the top ten take around 5.9%. Sequencing was carried out using peripheral blood. These receptors originate from a human donor in a cohort sampled during active or convalescent COVID-19.

This clone was seen just once. V is TRBV6-6 and J is TRBJ1-2, with 7 positions matching TRBD1. From germline, CDR1 is MNHNY and CDR2 SVGAGI (reference sequence). There are 11 residues in the CDR3. V trimming: 6 bases; J trimming: 12 bases; junction bases outside the gene matches: 7. CDR3 protein: CASRSGTADTF. CDR3 in DNA: TGTGCCAGCAGGTCCGGGACAGCGGACACCTTC.

The chain uses TRBV5-1 and TRBJ2-3; the D gene is possibly TRBD1 (5 bases). Germline CDR1 and CDR2: SGHRS and YFSETQ. The V end lost 4 bases, the J end lost 4 bases, and 10 bases lay between the germline ends. The CDR3 length is 13 residues. CDR3 region: CASSTLGADTQYF. CDR3 sequence (DNA): TGCGCCAGCAGCACCCTAGGGGCAGATACGCAGTATTTT.

The chain has TRBV5-4 and TRBJ1-4; 9 nucleotides agree with TRBD1. The V segment lost 6 bases and the J segment 6 bases; nucleotides outside the gene matches: 12. Germline-derived CDR1 and CDR2 are SGHNT and YYREEE (reference sequence). The CDR3 spans 16 residues. Written as DNA, the CDR3 is TGTGCCAGCACTCCCAGCCCGGGACAGGGCTATGAAAAACTGTTTTTT. It translates to CASTPSPGQGYEKLFF.

This chain connects TRBV7-2 to TRBJ2-7; 9 bases fit TRBD1. After removal of 3 bases from V and 3 bases from J, the junction contained 6 bases not matched to a gene. The germline CDR1 and CDR2 sequences are SGHTA and FQGNSA. The CDR3 covers 15 residues. This CDR3 reads CASSFEDRGHYEQYF. Written as DNA, the CDR3 is TGTGCCAGCAGCTTCGAGGACAGGGGTCACTACGAGCAGTACTTC.

The chain links TRBV9 to TRBJ2-7, with TRBD2 matching over 10 bases. The junction had 2 bases not matched to a gene; V was cut back by 0 bases and J by 5 bases. The V gene's germline CDR1 is SGDLS and CDR2 YYNGEE. The CDR3 contains 14 residues. The chain's CDR3 is CASSVVGTSDEQYF. CDR3 nucleotide sequence: TGTGCCAGCAGCGTAGTTGGGACTAGCGACGAGCAGTACTTC.

The chain joins TRBV9 to TRBJ1-1, with D possibly being TRBD1 (5 bases). V dropped 0 bases and J dropped 4 bases, with 10 bases sitting between them. The CDR3 covers 14 residues. Per the germline V gene, CDR1 is SGDLS and CDR2 is YYNGEE. CDR3 nucleotide sequence: TGTGCCAGCAGCGTAGGAGTGGGGGGCACTGAAGCTTTCTTT. This codes for CASSVGVGGTEAFF.

This rearrangement joins TRBV6-5 to TRBJ2-3; TRBD1 might be the D (5 bases). The CDR3 length is 14 residues. The V gene's germline CDR1 is MNHEY and CDR2 SVGAGI. V lost 2 bases to trimming and J lost 0 bases, with 6 bases between them. Here the CDR3 DNA reads TGTGCCAGCAGTTACAGGGGAAGCACAGATACGCAGTATTTT. Translating gives CASSYRGSTDTQYF.

The chain recombines TRBV7-9 with TRBJ2-3; TRBD2 agrees at 7 bases. V was clipped by 4 bases and J by 2 bases; unmatched bases: 9. The CDR3 contains 16 residues. The V gene's germline CDR1 is SEHNR and CDR2 FQNEAQ (reference sequence). This CDR3 is CASSSRNAGDTDTQYF. The CDR3 bases are TGTGCCAGCAGCTCGAGAAACGCGGGGGACACAGATACGCAGTATTTT.

The J gene is TRBJ1-3, the V gene TRBV6-5; 8 nucleotides match TRBD1. Germline CDR1 reads MNHEY; CDR2 reads SVGAGI. The ends lost 6 bases at V and 2 bases at J; junction bases unmatched: 6. This CDR3 contains 15 residues. The CDR3 sequence is CASSLQGGPGNTIYF. The DNA of the CDR3 is TGTGCCAGCAGCCTACAGGGGGGGCCTGGAAACACCATATATTTT.

The chain joins TRBV29-1 to TRBJ1-2; 11 bases line up with TRBD1. The CDR3 length is 14 residues. The germline V gene has CDR1 SQVTM and CDR2 ANQGSEA. Germline trimming cut 3 bases from V and 5 bases from J; bases unmatched to any gene: 5. CDR3 sequence reads: CSVEGTGGSYGYTF. The CDR3 bases are TGCAGCGTTGAGGGGACAGGGGGTTCGTATGGCTACACCTTC. Full variable domain (outside the CDR3, taken from reference TRBV29-1 and TRBJ1-2): SAVISQKPSRDICQRGTSLTIQCQVDSQVTMMFWYRQQPGQSLTLIATANQGSEATYESGFVIDKFPISRPNLTFSTLTVSNMSPEDSSIYLCSVEGTGGSYGYTFGSGTRLTVV.

J is TRBJ1-4 and V is TRBV6-5; D is possibly TRBD1 (6 bases). CDR1 and CDR2 (germline): MNHEY, SVGAGI. V lost 7 bases, J lost 7 bases, and 19 bases lay in between. The CDR3 consists of 15 residues. The CDR3 reads CASTSDRPKVEKLFF. For the CDR3, the DNA is TGTGCCAGCACCTCCGACAGGCCCAAGGTTGAAAAACTGTTTTTT.

This clone has just a few counts. The V call is TRBV9, the J call TRBJ1-6, with 7 positions matching TRBD1. The CDR3 is 14 amino acids. The V segment lost 0 bases and the J segment 10 bases; nucleotides outside the gene matches: 4. Germline V lookup: CDR1 SGDLS, CDR2 YYNGEE. CDR3 nucleotide sequence: TGTGCCAGCAGCGTAGTAGGGGGCGAATCACCCCTCCACTTT. Its translation: CASSVVGGESPLHF.

The gene calls are TRBV11-2 and TRBJ1-3; D unclear. V lost 3 bases and J lost 0, with 9 bases in between. CDR3 length: 15 amino acids. Germline CDR1 reads SGHAT; CDR2 reads FQNNGV. The CDR3 protein is CASSFGEYSGNTIYF. As DNA, the CDR3 is TGTGCCAGCAGCTTCGGGGAATACTCTGGAAACACCATATATTTT.

The chain recombines TRBV18 with TRBJ1-1, with no clear D. Germline lookup yields CDR1 KGHSH and CDR2 LQKENI. The CDR3 runs 12 residues. V was trimmed by 6 bases and J by 1 base, leaving 6 bases between them. CDR3 DNA: TGTGCCAGCTCGAGGGAGAACACTGAAGCTTTCTTT. Its protein is CASSRENTEAFF.

The chain employs TRBV10-3 and TRBJ2-5, with a tentative D call TRBD1 (6 bases). The V end lost 6 bases, the J end lost 2 bases, and 10 bases lay between the germline ends. This CDR3 spans 13 amino acids. Germline V CDR1 and CDR2: ENHRY, SYGVKD. CDR3 residues: CAISRTEQETQYF. The CDR3 DNA follows: TGTGCCATCAGCCGGACAGAACAAGAGACCCAGTACTTC.

The chain couples TRBV7-3 to TRBJ2-7; 9 nucleotides line up with TRBD1. Germline V CDR1 and CDR2: SGHTA, FQGTGA. Losses at the gene ends were 5 bases for V and 6 bases for J; bases not matched to a gene: 11. The CDR3 has 15 amino acids. CDR3 protein: CASSASGTGSREQYF. The CDR3 DNA is TGTGCCAGCAGCGCATCCGGGACAGGGTCCCGCGAGCAGTACTTC. The full variable domain, completed using reference TRBV7-3 and TRBJ2-7, is GAGVSQTPSNKVTEKGKYVELRCDPISGHTALYWYRQSLGQGPEFLIYFQGTGAADDSGLPNDRFFAVRPEGSVSTLKIQRTERGDSAVYLCASSASGTGSREQYFGPGTRLTVT.

The chain combines TRBV25-1 with TRBJ2-7; TRBD1 matches 7 bases. The germline V gene has CDR1 MGHDK and CDR2 SYGVNS. The trim removed 4 bases at V and 2 bases at J, leaving 8 bases unmatched. The CDR3 loop spans 15 amino acids. The CDR3 DNA reads as TGTGCCAGCAGTGCACTTGACAGGGAACCCTACGAGCAGTACTTC. This translates into CASSALDREPYEQYF.

The chain recombines TRBV7-2 with TRBJ2-3, with 11 bases matching TRBD2. Unmatched junction bases numbered 6, after V lost 2 bases and J lost 5 bases. CDR3 size: 16 residues. Germline V gene data show CDR1 as SGHTA and CDR2 as FQGNSA. The CDR3 here is CASSLSSGGRVDTQYF. CDR3 DNA: TGTGCCAGCAGCTTATCTAGCGGGGGGCGGGTAGATACGCAGTATTTT.